This T cell receptor (beta chain) was observed in a study of OX40 agonist ivuxolimab in advanced cancers. Germline V gives CDR1 SGHTA, CDR2 FQGTGA. V was cut by 5 bases and J by 6 bases, with 23 bases left in between. The CDR3 runs to 17 residues. Data came from immunoSEQ multiplex PCR; TCRdb stores just in-frame clones and leaves some out. The repertoire holds about 37,000 clones, with roughly 87% as singletons. The sequence was collected from an adult with an advanced solid tumor such as melanoma, head and neck, liver or kidney cancer. The starting material was CD4+ or CD8+ T cells sorted from blood, obtained in a trial of the OX40 agonist ivuxolimab. This chain joins TRBV7-3 and TRBJ2-1, with D perhaps TRBD2 (6 bases). The CDR3 here is CASSPVGGDQSVNEQFF. Here the CDR3 DNA reads TGTGCCAGCAGCCCTGTGGGGGGTGACCAATCGGTCAATGAGCAGTTCTTC.